A selection of T cell receptor beta chains follows, all from one sample in a study of shared clonotypes between healthy human individuals. TCRdb's copy holds only in-frame clones and misses some; the assay was immunoSEQ multiplex PCR. The table records some 2,000,000 clones, 90% to 97% of them present only once. The sequencing sample was made of naive CD4+ T cells sorted from blood. These receptors all come from a man younger than 35 in good health. Each CDR3 is given with its conserved first and last residue. A D gene is named only where the DNA matches it firmly.

V	J	D	CDR3
TRBV14	TRBJ2-5	-	CASSSPRRFGQETQYF
TRBV7-9	TRBJ1-4	TRBD1	CASSTGQGWCEKLFF
TRBV5-6	TRBJ2-3	-	CATGFGADTQYF
TRBV28	TRBJ1-2	-	CASSYGGDLDYGYTF
TRBV30	TRBJ2-1	TRBD1	CAWISDRGSQFF
TRBV28	TRBJ1-1	-	CASSNLRGGKAFF
TRBV4-3	TRBJ2-3	-	CASSSQGPDTQYF
TRBV19	TRBJ2-5	-	CASSWIGSETQYF
TRBV5-4	TRBJ1-1	-	CASSSASGRHTEAFF
TRBV5-6	TRBJ1-1	-	CASSWVDRMNTEAFF
TRBV30	TRBJ2-7	TRBD1	CAWSGDSYEQYF
TRBV11-2	TRBJ2-7	-	CASSLLQGFPYEQYF
TRBV28	TRBJ1-3	-	CASSLGPGQSRNTIYF
TRBV18	TRBJ2-7	TRBD2	CASSPPNLLAASSYEQYF
TRBV5-6	TRBJ2-7	-	CASSSEGEGAYEQYF
TRBV2	TRBJ1-1	TRBD1	CASSGRGTVTEAFF
TRBV5-1	TRBJ2-7	TRBD1	CASSVTGSREQYF
TRBV10-3	TRBJ2-3	-	CAISEYGGESTDTQYF
TRBV6-1	TRBJ1-1	-	CASSWGSTEAFF
TRBV9	TRBJ2-1	-	CASSVGRIASSYNEQFF
TRBV18	TRBJ1-1	-	CASSPPGQGGAFF
TRBV18	TRBJ2-5	-	CASSGQETQYF
TRBV2	TRBJ2-3	TRBD1	CASSGTGARTDTQYF
TRBV7-3	TRBJ1-1	-	CASSLNKPALGTEAFF
TRBV6-6	TRBJ1-1	-	CASSYSSPTEAFF
TRBV2	TRBJ1-6	-	CASSESGYDSPLHF
TRBV10-3	TRBJ2-3	TRBD2	CAISPGGRTDTQYF
TRBV6-1	TRBJ2-5	-	CASSDLARVLETQYF
TRBV6-1	TRBJ2-1	-	CASSERARGNEQFF